What follows are 4 T cell receptor beta chains derived from one specimen sequenced in a study of OX40 agonist ivuxolimab in advanced cancers. Method: immunoSEQ multiplex PCR; TCRdb's copy keeps in-frame clones and lacks some. This sample has tens of thousands of clones, with about 91% found just once. Source: CD4+ or CD8+ T cells sorted from blood, taken in a trial of the OX40 agonist ivuxolimab. These receptors were obtained from an adult with an advanced solid tumor such as melanoma, head and neck, liver or kidney cancer.

This rearrangement joins TRBV18 to TRBJ1-1; 9 bases fit TRBD1. Germline V gene data show CDR1 as KGHSH and CDR2 as LQKENI. The V segment lost 3 bases and the J segment 1 base; nucleotides outside the gene matches: 3. The CDR3 runs 15 residues. CDR3: CASSPLGQGNTEAFF. CDR3 sequence (DNA): TGTGCCAGCTCACCCCTGGGACAGGGGAACACTGAAGCTTTCTTT.

The J gene is TRBJ1-2, the V gene TRBV7-6; weak D call: TRBD1 (6 bases). From germline, CDR1 is SGHVS and CDR2 FNYEAQ. This CDR3 has 15 residues. Between the trimmed V and J ends, which lost 4 bases and 4 bases, there was a span of 16 bases. CDR3 nucleotides: TGTGCCAGCAGCTCCCTGGAGGGGGTCGGCTATGGCTACACCTTC. This codes for CASSSLEGVGYGYTF.

The chain is built from TRBV28 and TRBJ2-2, with 9 bases aligning to TRBD1. V gave up 8 bases and J gave up 5 bases; unmatched junction bases: 9. The germline V gene encodes CDR1 MDHEN and CDR2 SYDVKM. The CDR3 is made up of 15 amino acids. The DNA of the CDR3 is TGTGCCAGCCATACAGGGGGCCAACGGACCGGGGAGCTGTTTTTT. Translating gives CASHTGGQRTGELFF.

CDR3 nucleotide sequence: TGCGCCAGCAGCTTGGACAGCACCGGGGAGCTGTTTTTT. As protein: CASSLDSTGELFF. This rearrangement joins TRBV5-1 to TRBJ2-2, with D unclear. The CDR3 has 13 residues. V was pared by 0 bases and J by 4 bases, with 4 bases between. The germline V gene has CDR1 SGHRS and CDR2 YFSETQ.